The clone carrying this T cell receptor beta chain was seen at least ten times. What it binds is unknown. It was patients with CD8+CD57+ cell expansion by flow cytometry who were chosen for sequencing. Patients uniformly had severe acquired aplastic anemia. The data originate from a study of CD8+CD57+ T cells in acquired aplastic anemia. As for the study in general: On average, sorted CD4+ and CD8+ cells gave approximately 3.1 ug of DNA.

Whole-study findings and limits: Patient and control CD8+ Simpson's diversity was not significantly different.

CDR3 and TCR beta VDJ profiling relied on a genomic DNA template. TCRdb itself ran the reads through MiXCR, one entry per CDR3 protein. Of about 160,000 distinct CDR3 sequences listed, 40% to 55% are singletons. The sample taken for sequencing was sorted CD4+, CD8+, or CD8+CD57+ T cells (not recorded which) from PBMCs. This TCR was sampled from a human donor with aplastic anemia.

The CDR3 DNA reads as TGTGCCAGCAGTTCCCAGGGACAGGCCTCCTACGAGCAGTACTTC. Translating it yields CASSSQGQASYEQYF. V gene TRBV27 combines with J gene TRBJ2-7, with TRBD1 matching 8 bases. The junction had 5 bases not matched to a gene; V was cut back by 4 bases and J by 0 bases. In germline, CDR1 is MNHEY, CDR2 SMNVEV (reference sequence). This CDR3 is built from 15 residues.